This TCR beta chain derives from a study of PD-1 blockade in classical Hodgkin lymphoma. The CDR3 is made up of 16 amino acids. Germline CDR1 reads SGHNT; CDR2 reads YYREEE (reference sequence). Between the trimmed V and J ends, which lost 3 bases and 4 bases, there was a span of 16 bases. Sequencing used immunoSEQ multiplex PCR; TCRdb keeps in-frame clones, though not all of them. The data show approximately 73,000 clones, roughly 91% seen once. All the patients suffered relapse after autologous stem cell transplantation, and brentuximab vedotin exposure differed. This clone appeared once. As yet, its antigen is unknown. Study results and limitations: A reduction in baseline TCR diversity was reportedly seen in newly diagnosed patients relative to healthy donors. Only CD4+ TCR diversity, not CD8+, had risen significantly by C4D1. The authors excluded patients who started nivolumab under 1 year after ASCT.

The chain joins TRBV5-4 to TRBJ2-2; unclear D gene. The sample was peripheral blood mononuclear cells (PBMCs), taken at baseline. The source is a human donor with classical Hodgkin lymphoma. In nucleotides, the CDR3 is TGTGCCAGCAGCTCCGACCGGGCCCTCGGCACCGGGGAGCTGTTTTTT. This gives the protein CASSSDRALGTGELFF.